The present T cell receptor beta chain was sequenced within a study of blood T cell repertoires in COVID-19. Study-wide background: The United States, Italy and Spain supplied acute and convalescent COVID-19 samples. From T cells, B-cell-depleted T cells, or PBMCs came the material, which was cDNA or gDNA.

This table comes from immunoSEQ multiplex PCR, and its TCRdb copy is limited to in-frame clones, with some not included. The sample has about 150,000 clones; over 70% are singletons. V was cut by 6 bases and J by 1 base, with 12 bases left in between. The germline V gene has CDR1 LNHDA and CDR2 SQIVND (reference sequence). CDR3 length equals 14 residues. This TCR was sampled from a human donor in a cohort sampled during active COVID-19. The J gene is TRBJ1-1, the V gene TRBV19; D perhaps matches TRBD1 (6 bases). The sequencing input was peripheral blood. The CDR3 sequence is CASRVRTANTEAFF. CDR3 bases: TGTGCCAGTAGAGTTCGGACAGCGAACACTGAAGCTTTCTTT.